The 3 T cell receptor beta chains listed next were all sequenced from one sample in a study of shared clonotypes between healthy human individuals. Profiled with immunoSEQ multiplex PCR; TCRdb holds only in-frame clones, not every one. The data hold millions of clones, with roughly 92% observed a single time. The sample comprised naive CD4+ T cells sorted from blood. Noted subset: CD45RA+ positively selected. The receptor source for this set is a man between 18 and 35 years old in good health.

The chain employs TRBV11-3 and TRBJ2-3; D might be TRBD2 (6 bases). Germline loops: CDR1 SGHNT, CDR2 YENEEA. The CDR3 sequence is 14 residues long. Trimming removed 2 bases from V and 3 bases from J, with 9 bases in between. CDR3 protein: CASSLSGRTDTQYF. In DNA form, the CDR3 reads TGTGCCAGCAGCTTATCAGGGAGGACAGATACGCAGTATTTT. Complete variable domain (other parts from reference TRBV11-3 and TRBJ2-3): EAGVVQSPRYKIIEKKQPVAFWCNPISGHNTLYWYLQNLGQGPELLIRYENEEAVDDSQLPKDRFSAERLKGVDSTLKIQPAELGDSAVYLCASSLSGRTDTQYFGPGTRLTVL.

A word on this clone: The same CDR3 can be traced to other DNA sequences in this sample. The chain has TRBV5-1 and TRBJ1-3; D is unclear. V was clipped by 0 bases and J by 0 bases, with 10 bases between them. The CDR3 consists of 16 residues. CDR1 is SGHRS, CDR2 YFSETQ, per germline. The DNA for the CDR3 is TGCGCCAGCAGCTTGGGGACGGGTAGCTCTGGAAACACCATATATTTT. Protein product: CASSLGTGSSGNTIYF.

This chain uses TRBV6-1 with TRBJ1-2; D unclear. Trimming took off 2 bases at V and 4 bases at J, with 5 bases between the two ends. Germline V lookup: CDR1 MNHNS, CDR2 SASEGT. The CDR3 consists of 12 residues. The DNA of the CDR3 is TGTGCCAGCAGTGAATCGCGCTATGGCTACACCTTC. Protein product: CASSESRYGYTF.